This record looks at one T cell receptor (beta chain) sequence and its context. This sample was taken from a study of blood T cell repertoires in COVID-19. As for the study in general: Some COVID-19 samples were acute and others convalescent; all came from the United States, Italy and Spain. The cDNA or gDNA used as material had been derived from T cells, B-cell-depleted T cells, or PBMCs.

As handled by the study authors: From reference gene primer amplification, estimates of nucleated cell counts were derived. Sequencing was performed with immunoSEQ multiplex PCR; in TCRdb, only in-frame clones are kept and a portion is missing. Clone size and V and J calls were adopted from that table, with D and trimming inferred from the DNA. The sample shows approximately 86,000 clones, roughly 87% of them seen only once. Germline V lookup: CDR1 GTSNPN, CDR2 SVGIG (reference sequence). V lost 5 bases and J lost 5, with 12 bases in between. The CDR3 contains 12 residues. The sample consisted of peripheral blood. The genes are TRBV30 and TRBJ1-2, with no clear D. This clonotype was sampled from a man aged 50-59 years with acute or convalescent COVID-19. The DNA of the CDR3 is TGTGCCTGGTCCCCAGTTAAGTATGGCTACACCTTC. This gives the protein CAWSPVKYGYTF.